A single sample is the source of the 18 T cell receptor beta chains below, sequenced in a study of patients and donors after allogeneic stem cell transplantation. Each CDR3 protein gets one entry after TCRdb re-called the RT-PCR reads with MiXCR. The sample has about 160,000 distinct CDR3 sequences, more than 20% seen once. The sequenced sample was blood, either unsorted or a sorted T cell fraction (not recorded which). These receptors all come from a human donor who was either an allogeneic HSCT recipient or a stem cell or donor lymphocyte infusion donor (not recorded which). It is not recorded whose cells these are; they may come from a transplant donor.

The rearrangement joins TRBV9 to TRBJ1-2; 7 nucleotides line up with TRBD1. The length of the CDR3 is 17 residues. Trimming cost V 0 bases and J 7 bases; bases outside gene matches: 15. CDR1 SGDLS and CDR2 YYNGEE come from the germline V gene. The CDR3 reads CASSVGGPTGVSSGYTF. Here the CDR3 DNA reads TGTGCCAGCAGCGTAGGGGGGCCAACAGGGGTGAGCTCTGGCTACACCTTC.

This clonotype appeared a few times. The chain links TRBV5-1 to TRBJ1-2, with TRBD1 as a possible D gene (6 bases). Germline V gene data show CDR1 as SGHRS and CDR2 as YFSETQ. The V and J ends lost 4 bases and 4 bases respectively, with 14 bases between them. The CDR3 covers 14 residues. The CDR3 sequence: CASSAQGELYGYTF. CDR3 DNA sequence: TGCGCCAGCAGCGCACAGGGAGAACTCTATGGCTACACCTTC.

The V call is TRBV7-2, the J call TRBJ2-3, with a weak D call TRBD1 (6 bases). Trimming left V 5 bases short and J 3 bases short, with 12 bases between. The germline gives CDR1 SGHTA, CDR2 FQGNSA. The CDR3 extends over 14 amino acids. The CDR3 spells CASSLGGMTDTQYF. CDR3 in DNA: TGTGCCAGCAGCCTAGGGGGAATGACAGATACGCAGTATTTT.

This clonotype was seen a handful of times. This chain uses TRBV29-1 with TRBJ2-3; a weak D match, TRBD1 (5 bases). Germline V lookup: CDR1 SQVTM, CDR2 ANQGSEA. CDR3 length equals 11 residues. In DNA, the CDR3 is TGCACAGGGTCCAGCACAGATACGCAGTATTTT. It is translated as CTGSSTDTQYF.

This clonotype was recorded a few times. This chain links TRBV30 with TRBJ1-2, with a weak D call TRBD1 (5 bases). The CDR3 consists of 15 residues. Germline V gene sequence: CDR1 GTSNPN, CDR2 SVGIG (reference sequence). V lost 4 bases, J lost 4 bases, and 19 bases lay in between. The CDR3 sequence is CAWTPIRPDIYGYTF. CDR3 nucleotide sequence: TGTGCCTGGACCCCTATCCGCCCGGACATCTATGGCTACACCTTC.

This clonotype was observed a few times. The rearrangement links TRBV27 to TRBJ1-2, with 10 bases fitting TRBD1. This CDR3 is 15 amino acids long. Germline V CDR1 and CDR2: MNHEY, SMNVEV (reference sequence). The junction had 6 bases not matched to a gene; V was cut back by 5 bases and J by 3 bases. CDR3 bases: TGTGCCAGCAGTACCCAGACAGGGGGCTACTATGGCTACACCTTC. It codes for CASSTQTGGYYGYTF.

This clonotype turned up a few times. The V and J genes are TRBV20-1 and TRBJ2-7; TRBD1 agrees at 9 bases. CDR1 is DFQATT and CDR2 is SNEGSKA in the germline V gene (reference sequence). J lost 5 bases, V lost 5 bases, and 7 bases had no gene match. The CDR3 runs 13 residues. As DNA, the CDR3 is TGCAGTGCTCGGGCGGGACAGGGCAACGAGCAGTACTTC. It is translated as CSARAGQGNEQYF.

This sequence joins TRBV9 and TRBJ2-3; the D is unclear. Germline V lookup: CDR1 SGDLS, CDR2 YYNGEE. The CDR3 runs to 14 residues. V lost 1 base and J 1 base, leaving 7 bases between the germline ends. The CDR3 reads CASSVQARTDTQYF. The CDR3 region has the DNA TGTGCCAGCAGCGTACAGGCCCGCACAGATACGCAGTATTTT.

This rearrangement joins TRBV6-5 to TRBJ2-5; D is tentatively TRBD1 or TRBD2 (5 bases each). Germline CDR1 MNHEY, CDR2 SVGAGI. The CDR3 spans 13 residues. V lost 6 bases and J 2 bases, leaving 10 bases between the germline ends. The CDR3: CASRGRIQETQYF. The CDR3 bases are TGTGCCAGCAGGGGACGGATTCAAGAGACCCAGTACTTC.

The CDR3 coding sequence is TGCGCCAGCAGCCAAGATTCACAGCTAAGCACTGAAGCTTTCTTT. Residues: CASSQDSQLSTEAFF. This sequence joins TRBV4-1 and TRBJ1-1; D is unclear. Germline-derived CDR1 and CDR2 are MGHRA and YSYEKL. Trimming left V 0 bases short and J 4 bases short, with 12 bases between. CDR3 length equals 15 residues.

This clonotype was observed many times. This chain joins TRBV2 and TRBJ1-1; unclear D gene. Between the trimmed V and J ends, which lost 5 bases and 4 bases, there was a span of 14 bases. This CDR3 region has 14 residues. CDR1 is SNHLY and CDR2 is FYNNEI in the germline V gene. DNA of the CDR3: TGTGCCAGCAGTCTGGCGCGGGTGAGCACTGAAGCTTTCTTT. Protein sequence: CASSLARVSTEAFF.

The genes are TRBV12-3 or TRBV12-4 and TRBJ2-2, with D perhaps TRBD1 (6 bases). Deletions cut 3 bases from V and 2 bases from J, with 10 bases between. The CDR3 consists of 15 residues. The CDR3 DNA reads TGTGCCAGCAGTTTTTGGGGGCCAAACACCGGGGAGCTGTTTTTT. Translation gives CASSFWGPNTGELFF.

In its sample, this clonotype was seen many times. The V gene is TRBV2, the J gene TRBJ1-2; 7 bases line up with TRBD1. This CDR3 is built from 13 residues. CDR1 and CDR2 (germline): SNHLY, FYNNEI. V lost 6 bases to trimming and J lost 4 bases; unmatched junction nucleotides: 5. In DNA, the CDR3 is TGTGCCAGCAGGACGCCAGGGGGCTATGGCTACACCTTC. Its translation: CASRTPGGYGYTF.

This clonotype was picked up a small number of times. This sequence joins TRBV4-3 and TRBJ2-1, with 11 bases lining up with TRBD2. V gave up 0 bases and J gave up 2 bases; unmatched junction bases: 3. The length of the CDR3 is 17 residues. From germline, CDR1 is LGHNA and CDR2 YSLEER. The CDR3 DNA reads as TGCGCCAGCAGCCAAGACCCACTAGCGGGAGCCTACAATGAGCAGTTCTTC. As protein: CASSQDPLAGAYNEQFF.

This clonotype has a handful of counts. The gene calls are TRBV7-8 and TRBJ1-1, with D maybe TRBD1 (5 bases). The length of the CDR3 is 12 residues. Looked up from germline, CDR1 is SGHVS and CDR2 is FQNEAQ. V dropped 11 bases and J dropped 0 bases, with 10 bases sitting between them. CDR3 in amino acids: CAGKQVNTEAFF. The CDR3 bases are TGTGCCGGAAAACAGGTGAACACTGAAGCTTTCTTT.

The chain combines TRBV6-6 with TRBJ1-5, with D tentatively TRBD1 (6 bases). Germline loops: CDR1 MNHNY, CDR2 SVGAGI (reference sequence). V was pared by 8 bases and J by 6 bases, with 14 bases between. The CDR3 covers 13 residues. CDR3: CASGGRGIQPQHF. In DNA, the CDR3 is TGTGCCAGCGGCGGCAGGGGTATTCAGCCCCAGCATTTT.

This clonotype was detected a few times. The rearrangement links TRBV2 to TRBJ1-2; possibly TRBD1 for D (5 bases). The V and J ends lost 6 bases and 3 bases respectively, with 11 bases between them. Germline V gene sequence: CDR1 SNHLY, CDR2 FYNNEI. The CDR3 has 13 amino acids. CDR3 sequence reads: CASRVTGYYGYTF. The CDR3 DNA follows: TGTGCCAGCAGGGTAACAGGTTACTATGGCTACACCTTC.

This clonotype was observed a few times. The chain recombines TRBV7-6 with TRBJ1-4; no clear D gene. The CDR3 sequence is 14 residues long. With 2 bases removed from V and 10 bases from J, the gap between germline ends came to 14 bases. Germline CDR1 SGHVS, CDR2 FNYEAQ. CDR3 protein: CASSLLRTSAKLFF. CDR3 sequence (DNA): TGTGCCAGCAGCTTATTGCGGACCTCCGCAAAACTGTTTTTT.